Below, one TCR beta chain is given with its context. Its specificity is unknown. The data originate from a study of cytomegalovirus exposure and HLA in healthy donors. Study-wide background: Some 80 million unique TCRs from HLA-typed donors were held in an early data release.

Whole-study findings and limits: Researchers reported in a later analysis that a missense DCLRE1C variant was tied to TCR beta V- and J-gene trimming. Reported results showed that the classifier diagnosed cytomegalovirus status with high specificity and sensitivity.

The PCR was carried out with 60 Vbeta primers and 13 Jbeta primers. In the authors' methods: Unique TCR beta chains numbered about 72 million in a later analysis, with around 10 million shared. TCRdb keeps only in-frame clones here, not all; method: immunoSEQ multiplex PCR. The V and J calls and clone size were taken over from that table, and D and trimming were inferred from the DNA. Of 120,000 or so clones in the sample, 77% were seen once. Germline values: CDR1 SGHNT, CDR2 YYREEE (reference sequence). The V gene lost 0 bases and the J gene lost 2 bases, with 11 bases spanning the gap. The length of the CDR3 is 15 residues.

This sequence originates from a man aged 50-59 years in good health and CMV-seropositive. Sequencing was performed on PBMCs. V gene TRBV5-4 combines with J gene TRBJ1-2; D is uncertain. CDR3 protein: CASSLDHAGNYGYTF. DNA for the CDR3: TGTGCCAGCAGCTTGGACCACGCAGGAAACTATGGCTACACCTTC.